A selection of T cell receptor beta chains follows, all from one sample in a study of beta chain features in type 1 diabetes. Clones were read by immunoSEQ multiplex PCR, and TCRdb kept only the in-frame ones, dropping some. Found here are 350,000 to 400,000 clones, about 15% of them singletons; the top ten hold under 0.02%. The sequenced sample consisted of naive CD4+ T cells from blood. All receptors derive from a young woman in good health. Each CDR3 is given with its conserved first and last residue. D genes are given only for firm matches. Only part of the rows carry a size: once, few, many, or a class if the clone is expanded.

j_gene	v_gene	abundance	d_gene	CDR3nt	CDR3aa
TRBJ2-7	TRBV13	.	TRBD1	TGTGCCAGCAGCTTAAGGGGAAACAGGGGGCGCCTCTACGAGCAGTACTTC	CASSLRGNRGRLYEQYF
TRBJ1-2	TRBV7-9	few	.	TGTGCCAGCAGCCAACAGGGTTATGGCTACACCTTC	CASSQQGYGYTF
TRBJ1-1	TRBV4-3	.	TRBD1	TGCGCCAGCAGCCAATTGACAGGGGCTTTGAACACTGAAGCTTTCTTT	CASSQLTGALNTEAFF
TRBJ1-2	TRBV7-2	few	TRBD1	TGTGCCAGCAGCTTACCAACAGGGGATGGCTACACCTTC	CASSLPTGDGYTF
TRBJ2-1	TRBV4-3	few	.	TGCGCCAGCAGCCAAGATCCCGATTCTCAGGGTTATGAGCAGTTCTTC	CASSQDPDSQGYEQFF
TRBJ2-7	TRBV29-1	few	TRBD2	TGCAGCGTGGAGGGACTAGCGGGAGGGATGGGCGAGCAGTACTTC	CSVEGLAGGMGEQYF
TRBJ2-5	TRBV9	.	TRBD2	TGTGCCAGCAGCACCTTAGCGGGAGACAGAGAGACCCAGTACTTC	CASSTLAGDRETQYF
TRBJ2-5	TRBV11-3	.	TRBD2	TGTGCCAGCAGCTTAGATCGGGCTAGCGGGATAGAGACCCAGTACTTC	CASSLDRASGIETQYF
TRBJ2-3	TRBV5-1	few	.	TGCGCCAGCAGCGCTACCCTTGACTCCACAGATACGCAGTATTTT	CASSATLDSTDTQYF
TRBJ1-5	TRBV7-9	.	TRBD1	TGTGCCAGCAGCCCAGGGACAGTCAATCAGCCCCAGCATTTT	CASSPGTVNQPQHF
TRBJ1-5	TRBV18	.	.	TGTGCCAGCTCACCAGGGGGGGGGCGCGATCAGCCCCAGCATTTT	CASSPGGGRDQPQHF
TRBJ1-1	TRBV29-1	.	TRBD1	TGCAGCGGAGAGGGACAGGGTGCCACTGAAGCTTTCTTT	CSGEGQGATEAFF
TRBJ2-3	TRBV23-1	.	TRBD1	TGCGCCAGCAGTCAAAACGACAGGGGGTGGTTTGATACGCAGTATTTT	CASSQNDRGWFDTQYF
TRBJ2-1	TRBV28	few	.	TGTGCCAGCAGTTTCGGGTTTCGGCAGTTCTTC	CASSFGFRQFF
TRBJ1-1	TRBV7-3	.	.	TGTGCCAGCAGCTCCCAAACAGGGAACACTGAAGCTTTCTTT	CASSSQTGNTEAFF
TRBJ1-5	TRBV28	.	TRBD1	TGTGCCAGCAAACGGACAGGCCCGACTAATCAGCCCCAGCATTTT	CASKRTGPTNQPQHF
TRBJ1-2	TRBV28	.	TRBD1	TGTGCCAGCAGTCAGGGACAGAACTATGGCTACACCTTC	CASSQGQNYGYTF
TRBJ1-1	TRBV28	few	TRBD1	TGTGCCAGCAGTCTCCTACAGGGGGCAGCTTTCTTT	CASSLLQGAAFF
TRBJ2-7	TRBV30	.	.	TGTGCCTGGAGTCGGGGACTGGGGGTCTACGAGCAGTACTTC	CAWSRGLGVYEQYF
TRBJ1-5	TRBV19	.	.	TGTGCCAGTAGTATGGGAGGGGTCACTCAGCCCCAGCATTTT	CASSMGGVTQPQHF
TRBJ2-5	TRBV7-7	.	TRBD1	TGTGCTAGCAGCCTAGGGACAGGGGGGCTAGCCGCGGGAGAGACCCAGTACTTC	CASSLGTGGLAAGETQYF
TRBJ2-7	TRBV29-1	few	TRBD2	TGCAGCGTGCACCGACTAGCGGGAGACGAGCAGTACTTC	CSVHRLAGDEQYF
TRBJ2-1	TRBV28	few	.	TGTGCCAGCGCAGGGTACAATGAGCAGTTCTTC	CASAGYNEQFF
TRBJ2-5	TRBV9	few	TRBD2	TGTGCCAGCAGCGCTATTAGCGGGAGAACCGAGACCCAGTACTTC	CASSAISGRTETQYF
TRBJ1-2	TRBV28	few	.	TGTGCCAGCAGCAGGAAAGTATATGGCTACACCTTC	CASSRKVYGYTF
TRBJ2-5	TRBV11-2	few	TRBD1	TGTGCCAGCAGCCTCGTCAGGGGGCGCGTGGAGACCCAGTACTTC	CASSLVRGRVETQYF
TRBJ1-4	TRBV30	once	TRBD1	TGTGCCTGGAGTGAGGGACAGGGGAACGGGGAAAAACTGTTTTTT	CAWSEGQGNGEKLFF
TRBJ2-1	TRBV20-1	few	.	TGCAGTGCTAGAACTCTCAGGGAGCAGTTCTTC	CSARTLREQFF
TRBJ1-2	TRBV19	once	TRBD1	TGTGCCAGTAGTCAACAGGGGCCTACTAACTATGGCTACACCTTC	CASSQQGPTNYGYTF
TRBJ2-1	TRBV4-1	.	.	TGCGCCAGCAGCCTACAGGCGGGAAGGGGCTACAATGAGCAGTTCTTC	CASSLQAGRGYNEQFF
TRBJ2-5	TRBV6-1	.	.	TGTGCCAGCAGTGGACAGCGAGAGACCCAGTACTTC	CASSGQRETQYF
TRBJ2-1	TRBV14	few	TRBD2	TGTGCCAGCAGCCACGGACTAGCGGGCGGGGGTGAGCAGTTCTTC	CASSHGLAGGGEQFF
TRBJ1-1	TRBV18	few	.	TGTGCCAGCTCTTCCGGAGGGTCGGGGGGAGAAACTGAAGCTTTCTTT	CASSSGGSGGETEAFF
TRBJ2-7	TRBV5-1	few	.	TGCGCCAGCAGCTTGGTACAGGGATGGGACGAGCAGTACTTC	CASSLVQGWDEQYF
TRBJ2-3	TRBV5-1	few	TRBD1	TGCGCCAGTAGAACCGACAGGGTTTACACAGATACGCAGTATTTT	CASRTDRVYTDTQYF
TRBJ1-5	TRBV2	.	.	TGTGCCAGCAGTGAATGGAAAGGGGGCAATCAGCCCCAGCATTTT	CASSEWKGGNQPQHF
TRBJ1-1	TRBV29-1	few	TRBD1	TGCAGCGTACAGGGGGCGCGGACTGAAGCTTTCTTT	CSVQGARTEAFF
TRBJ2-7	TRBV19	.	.	TGTGCCAGTAGTCCCGAGATGGCAGGTTCCTACGAGCAGTACTTC	CASSPEMAGSYEQYF
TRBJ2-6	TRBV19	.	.	TGTGCCAGCGGGGGACAGCCTGGGGCCAACGTCCTGACTTTC	CASGGQPGANVLTF